The source of this T cell receptor beta chain is a study of monozygotic twins with inflammatory bowel disease. Study-level findings and limits: Patient-to-patient differences in immunosuppressive treatment may have added variability to the repertoires. Repertoire similarity was not found to differ between concordant and discordant twins, possibly from limited power.

The CDR3 is 15 residues long. Germline V gene data show CDR1 as SGHDN and CDR2 as FVKESK. A note on this clonotype: Its target is not known.

No DNA is given; TCRdb re-called the 5' RACE reads and lists each CDR3 protein once. Its listing shows 350,000 to 500,000 distinct CDR3 sequences. The TCR sequence derives from a human donor with ulcerative colitis or Crohn's disease, or a healthy co-twin of an affected twin (not recorded which). The chain links TRBV14 to TRBJ2-7; TCRdb indicates TRBD1, and absent DNA this call remains unverified. Sequenced: blood. CDR3 loop: CASSLISGQLYEQYF.